This is a list of T cell receptor beta chains from one sample in a study of T cell responses to AZD1222 COVID-19 vaccine. The protocol was immunoSEQ multiplex PCR, while the TCRdb copy is restricted to in-frame clones and leaves out a portion. The table lists approximately 180,000 clones, roughly nine tenths of them singletons. The sample consisted of peripheral blood, taken 28 days after the second dose of the MenACWY control vaccine. The receptors shown here come from an adult who received the MenACWY meningococcal vaccine as a control. CDR3s include the opening cysteine and the closing phenylalanine or tryptophan. Fields, in order: clone size, J gene, V gene, D gene, CDR3 DNA, CDR3 protein. A D gene is named only where the DNA matches it firmly. Only some rows state a clone size, as once, few, many or a class for expanded clones.

NA TRBJ1-1 TRBV18 NA TGTGCCAGCTCACCACAGCAGGGGCAGGACACTGAAGCTTTCTTT CASSPQQGQDTEAFF
NA TRBJ1-1 TRBV7-8 NA TGTGCCAGCAGCTCTTCGGTCGGTAACACTGAAGCTTTCTTT CASSSSVGNTEAFF
NA TRBJ1-5 TRBV24-1 NA TGTGCCACCAGTGATCCTGGGGGGGAAAAAAGGCCCCAGCATTTT CATSDPGGEKRPQHF
NA TRBJ2-2 TRBV3-1/TRBV3-2 NA TGTGCCAGCAGCCAAGTCCAGCCCTATAGGACCGGGGAGCTGTTTTTT CASSQVQPYRTGELFF
NA TRBJ2-7 TRBV4-2 TRBD1 TGTGCCAGCAGCCATGCAGGACAGGGGAGCTCCTACGAGCAGTACTTC CASSHAGQGSSYEQYF
NA TRBJ2-1 TRBV11-2 NA TGTGCCAGCAGCTCAACACCCGCCCGGGCCAATGAGCAGTTCTTC CASSSTPARANEQFF
NA TRBJ1-1 TRBV28 TRBD1 TGTGCCAGCCCTTCGACAGGGGAGGATATGAACACTGAAGCTTTCTTT CASPSTGEDMNTEAFF
NA TRBJ1-2 TRBV5-1 NA TGCGCCAGCAGCGGAGGAGGAAACTATGGCTACACCTTC CASSGGGNYGYTF
NA TRBJ2-5 TRBV15 NA TGTGCCACCAGCAGAGACGCAGGAAGGGAGACCCAGTACTTC CATSRDAGRETQYF
once TRBJ1-5 TRBV19 TRBD1 TGTGCCAGTAGCCCTACAGGGGTTCAGCCCCAGCATTTT CASSPTGVQPQHF
NA TRBJ1-6 TRBV19 TRBD1 TGTGCCAGTAGTCACAGGGGCGATAATTCACCCCTCCACTTT CASSHRGDNSPLHF
NA TRBJ1-4 TRBV5-1 NA TGCGCCAGCAGCTCCCACGAGGGCAGAGAAGAAAAACTGTTTTTT CASSSHEGREEKLFF
NA TRBJ1-2 TRBV27 TRBD1 TGTGCCAGCAGTTTATTACCTGGGACAGGGGGCGCTTCTGGCTACACCTTC CASSLLPGTGGASGYTF
once TRBJ2-1 TRBV10-3 TRBD2 TGTGCCATCACCTCACTAGCGGGGGGCTACAATGAGCAGTTCTTC CAITSLAGGYNEQFF
NA TRBJ2-3 TRBV5-1 NA TGCGCCAGCAGCTTGGCTCCACTCAGGGATACGCAGTATTTT CASSLAPLRDTQYF
NA TRBJ2-1 TRBV21-1 NA TGTGCCAGCAGCAAACAGGACAGGGGATTGTTCGATGAGCAGTTCTTC CASSKQDRGLFDEQFF
NA TRBJ1-6 TRBV27 NA TGTGCCAGCAGTTCCCAGAGTACATATAGCTCCTATAATTCACCCCTCCACTTT CASSSQSTYSSYNSPLHF
NA TRBJ2-1 TRBV3-1/TRBV3-2 TRBD2 TGTGCCAGCAGCCAAGTACCGGGACTAAGGCTTTTCTTC CASSQVPGLRLFF
NA TRBJ1-1 TRBV19 NA TGTGCCAGTAGTCCCGCTCGTGGCGCTGAAGCTTTCTTT CASSPARGAEAFF
NA TRBJ2-2 TRBV30 TRBD2 TGTGCCCGGGGGGAGAGAACCGGGGAGCTGTTTTTT CARGERTGELFF
NA TRBJ2-7 TRBV7-9 TRBD2 TGTGCCAGCAGGGGACTAGCGGGAGCCCACGAGCAGTACTTC CASRGLAGAHEQYF
NA TRBJ1-5 TRBV5-1 NA TGCGCCAGCAGCGGTGGGCAGGGTAACCAGCCCCAGCATTTT CASSGGQGNQPQHF
NA TRBJ2-5 TRBV30 NA TGTGCCTGGAGTGGACCCGAACGACAGCTACAAGAGACCCAGTACTTC CAWSGPERQLQETQYF
NA TRBJ1-1 TRBV6-5 TRBD1 TGTGCCAGCAGTTATTCGACAGGGGCAGGGGTTACTGAAGCTTTCTTT CASSYSTGAGVTEAFF
NA TRBJ2-7 TRBV5-1 NA TGCGCCAGCAGCTTGGTAGGGGGCGAGCAGTACTTC CASSLVGGEQYF
NA TRBJ1-6 TRBV11-3 NA TGTGCCAGCAGCTTAGATCGTGGGGTTTTCTCACCCCTCCACTTT CASSLDRGVFSPLHF
NA TRBJ1-6 TRBV5-1 NA TGCGCCAGCAGCTTGGGAGGGGATTCACCCCTCCACTTT CASSLGGDSPLHF
NA TRBJ1-1 TRBV4-2 NA TGTGCCAGCAGCCAAGATCCCGGGAGGGCTGAAGCTTTCTTT CASSQDPGRAEAFF
NA TRBJ1-5 TRBV28 TRBD1 TGTGCCAGCAGTGTCTACAGGGGGCTTCAGCCCCAGCATTTT CASSVYRGLQPQHF
NA TRBJ2-5 TRBV7-7 NA TGTGCTAGCAGCTTAGAGCTGGGGTACCAAGAGACCCAGTACTTC CASSLELGYQETQYF
NA TRBJ1-1 TRBV28 NA TGTGCCAGCAGTTCCCGACAGGCCGGCGTGAACACTGAAGCTTTCTTT CASSSRQAGVNTEAFF
NA TRBJ1-5 TRBV24-1 NA TGTGCCACCAGTGATGGCCGCAAGTTGAGCAATCAGCCCCAGCATTTT CATSDGRKLSNQPQHF
NA TRBJ1-6 TRBV18 NA TGTGCCAGCTCACCGGAGGGGGTGGGTAATTCACCCCTCCACTTT CASSPEGVGNSPLHF
NA TRBJ2-1 TRBV2 NA TGTGCCGGGGGTAGCGGACGATACAATGAGCAGTTCTTC CAGGSGRYNEQFF
NA TRBJ2-5 TRBV7-9 NA TGTGCCAGCGGCTCCCAAGGTCAGGTTCAAGAGACCCAGTACTTC CASGSQGQVQETQYF
NA TRBJ2-3 TRBV20-1 NA TGCAGTGCTAGTTCCGGAGAGGGTGTAACTGATACGCAGTATTTT CSASSGEGVTDTQYF
NA TRBJ2-1 TRBV7-2 NA TGTGCCAGCAGCTATACTAGCTCGATCTACGATGAGCAGTTCTTC CASSYTSSIYDEQFF
once TRBJ2-5 TRBV5-4 NA TGTGCCAGCAGCTTGACTCAAGAGACCCAGTACTTC CASSLTQETQYF
NA TRBJ1-1 TRBV3-1/TRBV3-2 NA TGTGCCAGCAGCCACCTGGGGTATGAAGCTTTCTTT CASSHLGYEAFF
NA TRBJ1-4 TRBV18 NA TGTGCCAGCTCACGAAACGCCCGGCCTGGAGAAGAAAAACTGTTTTTT CASSRNARPGEEKLFF
few TRBJ2-7 TRBV6-1 NA TGTGCCAGCAGTGCCCTCTCTTGGCCCTCCTCCTACGAGCAGTACTTC CASSALSWPSSYEQYF
NA TRBJ1-1 TRBV25-1 TRBD1 TGTGCCAGCAGTAGTTTCGGGACAGGCAACACTGAAGCTTTCTTT CASSSFGTGNTEAFF
NA TRBJ2-7 TRBV6-5 NA TGTGCCAGCAGTTACTCGGGGGGCTTAAGAAACGAGCAGTACTTC CASSYSGGLRNEQYF
NA TRBJ2-7 TRBV28 TRBD2 TGTGCCAGCAGTCCCCCTCGGGGCGGACTAGCGGACTCCTACGAGCAGTACTTC CASSPPRGGLADSYEQYF